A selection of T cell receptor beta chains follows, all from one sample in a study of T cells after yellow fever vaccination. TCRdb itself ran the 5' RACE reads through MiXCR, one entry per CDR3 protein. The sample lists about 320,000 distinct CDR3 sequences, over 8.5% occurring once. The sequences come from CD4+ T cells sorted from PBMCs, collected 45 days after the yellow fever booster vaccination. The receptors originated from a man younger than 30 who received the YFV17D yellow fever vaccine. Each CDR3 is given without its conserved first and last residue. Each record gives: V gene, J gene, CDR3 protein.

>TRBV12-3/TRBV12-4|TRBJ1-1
ASTQQGFTEAF
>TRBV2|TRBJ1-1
ASKPAGNTEAF
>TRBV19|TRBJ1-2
ASRDNLLVSGYT
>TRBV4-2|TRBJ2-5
ASSQEGRGGQGLFETQY
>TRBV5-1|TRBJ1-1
ASSLGRDRVLNTEAF
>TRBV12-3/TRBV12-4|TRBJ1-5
ASRGQLDQPQH
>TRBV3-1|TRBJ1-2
ASSQDYGYT
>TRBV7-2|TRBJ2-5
ASTRSRSQETQY
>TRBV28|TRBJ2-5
ASSPTAGRRQETQY
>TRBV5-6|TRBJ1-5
ASSKTSGSNQPQH
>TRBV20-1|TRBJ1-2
SARDSRGHGYT
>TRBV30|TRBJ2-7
AFARGGYEQY
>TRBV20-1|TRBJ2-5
SAPLLGSGVTQY
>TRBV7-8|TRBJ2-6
ASSLVNSGANVLT
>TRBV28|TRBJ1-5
ASKGGTNNQPQH
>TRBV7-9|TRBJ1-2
ASSLGYRESGYT
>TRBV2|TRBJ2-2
ASSRQGSGELF
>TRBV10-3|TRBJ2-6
AISESGGGGANVLT
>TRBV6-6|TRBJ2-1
ASRSGGSSYNEQF
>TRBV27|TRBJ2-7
ASRGAANHEQY
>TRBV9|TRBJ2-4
ASSVGQLAKNIQY
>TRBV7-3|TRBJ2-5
ASSPMLDQETQY
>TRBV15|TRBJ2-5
ATSRDLETQY
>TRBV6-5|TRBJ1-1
ASSYRSGGNTEAF
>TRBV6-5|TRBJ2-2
ASSYPQGAGLGELF
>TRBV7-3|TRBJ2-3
ASSEGQADTQY
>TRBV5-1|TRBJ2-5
ASSGGLAETQY
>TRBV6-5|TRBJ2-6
ASSYTTGANVLT
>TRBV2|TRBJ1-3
ASRENPTSGNTIY
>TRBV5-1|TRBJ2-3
ASSLAWGGDTQY
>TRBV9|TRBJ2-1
ASSANSRPYNEQF
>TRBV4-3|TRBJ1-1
ASSQEKGGTEAF
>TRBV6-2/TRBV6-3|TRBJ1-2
ASRPGSYGYT
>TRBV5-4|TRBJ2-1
ASSWFRGHNEQF
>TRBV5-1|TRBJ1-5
ASSPGTGSGNQPQH
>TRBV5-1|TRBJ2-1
ASSPGPRGFYNEQF
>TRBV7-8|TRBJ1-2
ASSPDRGRGYT
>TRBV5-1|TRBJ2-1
ASSLAQGGEQF
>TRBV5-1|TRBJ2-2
ASSPGAVTNTGELF
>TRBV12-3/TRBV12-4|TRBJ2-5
ASSLFGAETQY
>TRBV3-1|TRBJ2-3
ASSQLPGGVTDTQY
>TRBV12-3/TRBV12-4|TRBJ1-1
ASSLQGRTEAF
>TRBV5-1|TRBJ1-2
ASSLDDGANYGYT
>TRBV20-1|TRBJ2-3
SAREGSRKDTQY